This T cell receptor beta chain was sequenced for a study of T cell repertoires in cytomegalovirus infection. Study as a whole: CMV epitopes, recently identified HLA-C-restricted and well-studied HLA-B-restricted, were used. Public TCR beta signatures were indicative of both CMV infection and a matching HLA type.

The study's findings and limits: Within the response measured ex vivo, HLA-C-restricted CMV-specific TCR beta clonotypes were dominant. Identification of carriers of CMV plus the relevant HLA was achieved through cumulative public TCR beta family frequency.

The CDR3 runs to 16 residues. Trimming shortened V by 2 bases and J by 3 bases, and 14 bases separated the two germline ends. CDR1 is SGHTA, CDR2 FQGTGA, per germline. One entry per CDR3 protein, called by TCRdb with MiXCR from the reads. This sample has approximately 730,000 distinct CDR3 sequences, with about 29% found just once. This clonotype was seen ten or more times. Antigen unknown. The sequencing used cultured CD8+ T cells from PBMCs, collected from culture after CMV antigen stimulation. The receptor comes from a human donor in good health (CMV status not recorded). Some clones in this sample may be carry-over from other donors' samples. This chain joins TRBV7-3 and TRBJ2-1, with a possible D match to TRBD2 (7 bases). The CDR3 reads CASSLLGGASYNEQFF. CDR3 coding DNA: TGTGCCAGCAGCTTACTGGGGGGGGCTAGCTACAATGAGCAGTTCTTC. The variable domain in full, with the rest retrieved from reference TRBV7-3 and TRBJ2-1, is GAGVSQTPSNKVTEKGKYVELRCDPISGHTALYWYRQSLGQGPEFLIYFQGTGAADDSGLPNDRFFAVRPEGSVSTLKIQRTERGDSAVYLCASSLLGGASYNEQFFGPGTRLTVL.